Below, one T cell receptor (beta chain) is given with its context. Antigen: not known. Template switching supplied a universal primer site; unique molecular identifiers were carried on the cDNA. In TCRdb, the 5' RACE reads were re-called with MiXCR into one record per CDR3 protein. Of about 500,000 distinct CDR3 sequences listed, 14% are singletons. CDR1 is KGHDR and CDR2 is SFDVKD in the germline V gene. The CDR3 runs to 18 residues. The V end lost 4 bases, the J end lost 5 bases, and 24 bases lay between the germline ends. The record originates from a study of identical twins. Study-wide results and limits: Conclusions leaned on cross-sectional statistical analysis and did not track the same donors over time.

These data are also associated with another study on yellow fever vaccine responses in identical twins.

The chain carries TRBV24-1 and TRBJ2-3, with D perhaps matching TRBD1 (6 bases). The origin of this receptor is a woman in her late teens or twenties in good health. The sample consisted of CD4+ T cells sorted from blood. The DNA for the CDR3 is TGTGCCACCAGTGACCCCCTTTGGGCAGGGGCCCTCGAAGATACGCAGTATTTT. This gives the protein CATSDPLWAGALEDTQYF.